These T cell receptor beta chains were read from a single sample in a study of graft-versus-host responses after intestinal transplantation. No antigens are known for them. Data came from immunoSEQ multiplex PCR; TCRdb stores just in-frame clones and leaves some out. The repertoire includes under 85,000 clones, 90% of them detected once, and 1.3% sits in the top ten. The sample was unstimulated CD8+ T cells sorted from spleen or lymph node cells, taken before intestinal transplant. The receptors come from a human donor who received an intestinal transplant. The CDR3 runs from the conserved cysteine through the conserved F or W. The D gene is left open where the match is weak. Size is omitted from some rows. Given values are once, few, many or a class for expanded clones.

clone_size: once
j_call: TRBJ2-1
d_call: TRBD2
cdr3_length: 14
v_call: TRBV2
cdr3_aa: CASSVAGGYNEQFF
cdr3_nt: TGTGCCAGCAGTGTAGCGGGGGGATACAATGAGCAGTTCTTC

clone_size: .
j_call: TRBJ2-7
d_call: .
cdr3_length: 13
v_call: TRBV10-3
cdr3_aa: CAISESGGYEQYF
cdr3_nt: TGTGCCATCAGTGAGTCGGGGGGCTACGAGCAGTACTTC

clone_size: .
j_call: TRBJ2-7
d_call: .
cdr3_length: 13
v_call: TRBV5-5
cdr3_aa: CASGWQGLDEQYF
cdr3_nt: TGTGCCAGCGGCTGGCAGGGGCTAGACGAGCAGTACTTC

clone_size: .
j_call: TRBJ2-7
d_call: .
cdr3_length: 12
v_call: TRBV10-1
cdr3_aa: CASSEPGYEQYF
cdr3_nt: TGCGCCAGCAGTGAGCCAGGGTACGAGCAGTACTTC

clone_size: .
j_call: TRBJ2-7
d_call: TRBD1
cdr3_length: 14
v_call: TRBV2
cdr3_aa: CASTVGTGVYEQYF
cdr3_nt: TGTGCCAGCACGGTCGGGACAGGGGTCTACGAGCAGTACTTC

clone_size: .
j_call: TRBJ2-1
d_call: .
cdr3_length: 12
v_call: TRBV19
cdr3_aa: CASNAGANEQFF
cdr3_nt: TGTGCCAGTAATGCAGGGGCCAATGAGCAGTTCTTC

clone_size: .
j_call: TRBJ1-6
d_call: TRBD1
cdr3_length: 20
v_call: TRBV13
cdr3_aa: CASSARTGGPTSSYNSPLHF
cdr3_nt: TGTGCCAGCAGCGCCCGCACAGGGGGCCCTACGAGCTCCTATAATTCACCCCTCCACTTT

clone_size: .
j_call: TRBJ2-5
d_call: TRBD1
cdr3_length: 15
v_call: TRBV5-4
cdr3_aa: CASSFWTGSQETQYF
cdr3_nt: TGTGCCAGCAGCTTTTGGACAGGGAGCCAAGAGACCCAGTACTTC

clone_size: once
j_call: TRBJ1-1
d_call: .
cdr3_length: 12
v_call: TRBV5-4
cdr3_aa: CASSLDRDEAFF
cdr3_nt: TGTGCCAGCAGCTTGGACAGGGACGAAGCTTTCTTT

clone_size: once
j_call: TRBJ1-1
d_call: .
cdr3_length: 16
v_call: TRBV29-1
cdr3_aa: CSVEDPEGQGLRGAFF
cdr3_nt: TGCAGCGTTGAAGACCCGGAGGGGCAGGGATTGAGGGGAGCTTTCTTT

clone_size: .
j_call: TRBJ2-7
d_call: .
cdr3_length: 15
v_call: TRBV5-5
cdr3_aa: CASSWDVGGAYEQYF
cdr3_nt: TGTGCCAGCAGCTGGGACGTAGGGGGGGCCTACGAGCAGTACTTC

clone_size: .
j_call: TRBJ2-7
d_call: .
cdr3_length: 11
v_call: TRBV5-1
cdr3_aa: CASTGSYEQYF
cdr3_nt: TGCGCCAGCACGGGCTCCTACGAGCAGTACTTC

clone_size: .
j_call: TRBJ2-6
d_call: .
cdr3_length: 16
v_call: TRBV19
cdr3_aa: CASSIDSGSGANVLTF
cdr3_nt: TGTGCCAGTAGTATAGATTCCGGCTCTGGGGCCAACGTCCTGACTTTC

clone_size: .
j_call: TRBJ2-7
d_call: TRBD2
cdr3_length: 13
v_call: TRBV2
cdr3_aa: CASKGSGAYEQYF
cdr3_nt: TGTGCCAGCAAAGGTAGCGGGGCCTACGAGCAGTACTTC

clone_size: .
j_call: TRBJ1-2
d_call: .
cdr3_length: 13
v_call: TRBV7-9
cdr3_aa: CASSPHDRDGYTF
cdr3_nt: TGTGCCAGTAGCCCCCATGACCGGGATGGCTACACCTTC

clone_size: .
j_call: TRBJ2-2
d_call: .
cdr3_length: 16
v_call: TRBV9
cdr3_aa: CASSDRGMRSTGELFF
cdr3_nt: TGTGCCAGCAGCGATCGGGGGATGCGCAGCACCGGGGAGCTGTTTTTT

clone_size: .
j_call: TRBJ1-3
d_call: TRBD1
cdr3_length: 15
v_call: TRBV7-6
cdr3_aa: CASSKGQLSGNTIYF
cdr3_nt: TGTGCCAGCAGCAAGGGACAGCTCTCTGGAAACACCATATATTTT

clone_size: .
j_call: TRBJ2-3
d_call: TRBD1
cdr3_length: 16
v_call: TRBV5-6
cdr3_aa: CASSPTPGQGTGTQYF
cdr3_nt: TGTGCCAGCAGCCCGACCCCGGGACAGGGGACGGGTACGCAGTATTTT

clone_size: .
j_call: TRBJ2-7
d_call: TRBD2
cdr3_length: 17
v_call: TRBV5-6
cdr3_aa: CASSPAPQRGDSYEQYF
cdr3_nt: TGTGCCAGCAGCCCGGCCCCCCAGCGGGGGGACTCCTACGAGCAGTACTTC

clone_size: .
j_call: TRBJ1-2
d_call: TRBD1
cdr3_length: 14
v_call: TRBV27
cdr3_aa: CASTPGTGFGGYTF
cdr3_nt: TGTGCCAGCACACCCGGGACAGGGTTTGGTGGCTACACCTTC

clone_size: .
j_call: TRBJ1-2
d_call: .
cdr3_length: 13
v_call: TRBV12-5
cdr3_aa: CASGLQGLQGYTF
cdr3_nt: TGTGCTAGTGGCTTACAGGGTTTACAGGGCTACACCTTC

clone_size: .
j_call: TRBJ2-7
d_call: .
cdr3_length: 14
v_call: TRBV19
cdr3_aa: CASSPAAVSYEQYF
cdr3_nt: TGTGCCAGTAGTCCCGCCGCAGTATCCTACGAGCAGTACTTC

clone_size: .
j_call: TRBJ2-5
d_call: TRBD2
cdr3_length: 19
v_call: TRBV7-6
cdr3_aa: CASSSPTSGGAGGPETQYF
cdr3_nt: TGTGCCAGCAGCTCCCCAACTAGCGGGGGGGCCGGGGGCCCAGAGACCCAGTACTTC

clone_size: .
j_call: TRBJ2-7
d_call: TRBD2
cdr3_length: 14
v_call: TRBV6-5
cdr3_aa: CASRTSGVVYEQYF
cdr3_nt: TGTGCCAGCAGGACTAGCGGGGTTGTCTACGAGCAGTACTTC

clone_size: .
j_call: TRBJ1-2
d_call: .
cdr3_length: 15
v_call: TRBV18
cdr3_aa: CASSPHRAPNYGYTF
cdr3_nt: TGTGCCAGCTCACCACACAGGGCCCCTAACTATGGCTACACCTTC

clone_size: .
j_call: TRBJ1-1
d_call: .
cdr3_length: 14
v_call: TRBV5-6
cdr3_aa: CASSSQGMNTEAFF
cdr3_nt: TGTGCCAGCAGCTCACAGGGAATGAACACTGAAGCTTTCTTT

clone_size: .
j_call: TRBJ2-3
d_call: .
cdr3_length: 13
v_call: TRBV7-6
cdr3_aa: CASSLAGADAQYF
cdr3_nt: TGTGCCAGCAGCTTAGCGGGGGCGGATGCGCAGTATTTT

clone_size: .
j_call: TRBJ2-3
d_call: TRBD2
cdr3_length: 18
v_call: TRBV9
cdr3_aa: CASSVATGSGGAADTQYF
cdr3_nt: TGTGCCAGCAGCGTAGCTACGGGTAGCGGGGGGGCAGCAGATACGCAGTATTTT

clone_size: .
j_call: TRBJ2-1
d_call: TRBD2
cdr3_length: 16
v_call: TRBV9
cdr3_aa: CASSRGGGGPGNEQFF
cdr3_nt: TGTGCCAGCAGCCGGGGGGGCGGGGGGCCCGGGAATGAGCAGTTCTTC

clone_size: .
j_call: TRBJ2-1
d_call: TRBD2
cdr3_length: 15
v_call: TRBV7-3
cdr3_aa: CASSQGLAGTNEQFF
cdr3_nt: TGTGCCAGCAGCCAAGGACTAGCGGGGACCAATGAGCAGTTCTTC

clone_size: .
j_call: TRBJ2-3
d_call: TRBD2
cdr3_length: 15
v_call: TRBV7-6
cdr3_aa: CASSLEAGPTDTQYF
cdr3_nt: TGTGCCAGCAGCTTAGAAGCGGGGCCCACAGATACGCAGTATTTT

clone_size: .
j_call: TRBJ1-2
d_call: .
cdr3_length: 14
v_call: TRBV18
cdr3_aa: CASSPDRTNYGYTF
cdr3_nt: TGTGCCAGCTCCCCGGACAGAACTAACTATGGCTACACCTTC

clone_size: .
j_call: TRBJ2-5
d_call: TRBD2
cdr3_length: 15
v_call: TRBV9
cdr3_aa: CASSASGGALETQYF
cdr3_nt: TGTGCCAGCAGCGCCAGCGGGGGGGCCTTGGAGACCCAGTACTTC

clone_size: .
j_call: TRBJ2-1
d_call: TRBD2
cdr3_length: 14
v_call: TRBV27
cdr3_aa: CASSSTGGTDEQFF
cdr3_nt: TGTGCCAGCAGTTCCACGGGGGGAACAGATGAGCAGTTCTTC

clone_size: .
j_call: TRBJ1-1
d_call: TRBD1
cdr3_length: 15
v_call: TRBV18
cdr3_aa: CASSLDRGRITEAFF
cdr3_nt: TGTGCCAGCTCACTCGACAGGGGGCGGATCACTGAAGCTTTCTTT

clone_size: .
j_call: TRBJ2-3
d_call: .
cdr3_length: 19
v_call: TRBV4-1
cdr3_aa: CASSQDGILGTYLWGTQYF
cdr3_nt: TGCGCCAGCAGCCAAGATGGAATCTTAGGGACTTACCTCTGGGGTACGCAGTATTTT

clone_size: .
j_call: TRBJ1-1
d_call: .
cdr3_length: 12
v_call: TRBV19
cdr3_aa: CASIGGTVEAFF
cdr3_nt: TGTGCCAGTATAGGAGGGACTGTTGAAGCTTTCTTT

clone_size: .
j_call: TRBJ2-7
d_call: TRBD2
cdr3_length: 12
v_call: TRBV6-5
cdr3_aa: CASSYGGVEQYF
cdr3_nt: TGTGCCAGCAGTTACGGGGGGGTCGAGCAGTACTTC

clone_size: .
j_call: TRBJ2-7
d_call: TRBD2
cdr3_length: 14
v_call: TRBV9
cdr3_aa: CASSDGLASYEQYF
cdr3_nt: TGTGCCAGCAGCGACGGACTAGCGTCCTACGAGCAGTACTTC

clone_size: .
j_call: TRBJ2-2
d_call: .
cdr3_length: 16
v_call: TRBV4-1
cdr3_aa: CASSQGALPDTGELFF
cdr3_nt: TGCGCCAGCAGCCAAGGGGCCCTACCTGACACCGGGGAGCTGTTTTTT

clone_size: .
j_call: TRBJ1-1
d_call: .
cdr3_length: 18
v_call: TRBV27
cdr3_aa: CASSLAPKFAGMNTEAFF
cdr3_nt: TGTGCCAGCAGTTTAGCCCCTAAGTTTGCAGGGATGAACACTGAAGCTTTCTTT

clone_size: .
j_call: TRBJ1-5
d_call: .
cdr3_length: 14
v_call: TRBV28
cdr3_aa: CASSPDGVNQPQHF
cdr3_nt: TGTGCCAGCAGTCCGGATGGAGTAAATCAGCCCCAGCATTTT

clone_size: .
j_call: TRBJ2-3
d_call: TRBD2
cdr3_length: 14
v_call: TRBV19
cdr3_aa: CASSIVTGGDTQYF
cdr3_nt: TGTGCCAGTAGTATAGTAACGGGAGGAGATACGCAGTATTTT